The TCR beta chain described here comes from a study of blood T cell repertoires in COVID-19. Exposed participants encountered a COVID-19 case during the 2 weeks preceding study entry. V lost 2 bases to trimming and J lost 4 bases; unmatched junction nucleotides: 5. Germline V gives CDR1 LGHDT, CDR2 YNNKEL (reference sequence). The CDR3 is 15 residues long. The repertoire was sequenced with immunoSEQ multiplex PCR; TCRdb's copy has only in-frame clones and lacks some. The repertoire holds about 140,000 clones, with 70% to 85% as singletons. This TCR was sampled from a woman aged 18-29 years who had been exposed to COVID-19. The rearrangement links TRBV3-1 (or the pseudogene TRBV3-2) to TRBJ2-3; TRBD2 aligns across 8 bases. Sequencing used PBMCs or T cells enriched from blood (not recorded which). The CDR3 is CASSQPTGGADTQYF. In DNA, the CDR3 is TGTGCCAGCAGCCAACCGACGGGAGGGGCAGATACGCAGTATTTT.